This TCR beta chain was obtained from a study of blood T cell repertoires in COVID-19 (dated by TCRdb to 2020 to 2022). Background on the whole study: Collaborator samples came from the United States, Italy and Spain and covered acute and convalescent phases of COVID-19. The material from the prospective study consisted of cDNA or gDNA derived from T cells, B-cell-depleted T cells, or PBMCs. Deeply sampled blood TCRbeta repertoires from subjects exposed to, actively infected with, or recovered from COVID-19 were included in the dataset. The repertoires were released in a freely available public database meant as a resource for research on the immune response to SARS-CoV-2. Samples came from the ongoing ImmuneRACE study (first 160 participants) plus 1,254 subjects from 6 global collaborators. The sample metadata nearly always contained a de-identified subject ID, COVID-19 status, age in years and sex. Where available, HLA class I and class II types were taken from metadata supplied by the sample provider and were not determined by assay-based typing.

The research as a whole found: The amount of clinical and demographic metadata varied by source and participant and was provided uncurated.

Worth noting for this clone: The specificity of this receptor is unknown. The record has no base qualities; no much larger clone is one base away.

CDR1 SGHRS and CDR2 YFSETQ were looked up in the germline V gene. A distance of 17 bases separates the germline ends of V and J, which lose 5 bases and 2 bases respectively. The CDR3 spans 15 residues, from the cysteine through the phenylalanine. The entry retains the CDR3 DNA only, 45 bases that are in frame from base 1. Collaborating institutions collected whole blood in K2EDTA tubes following their own protocols. For TCRbeta analysis, collaborators shipped samples as frozen whole blood, isolated PBMCs, or DNA extracted from either of those sample types. TCRbeta CDR3 regions were amplified from genomic DNA by means of the immunoSEQ Assay, a bias-controlled multiplex PCR. The authors processed their data as follows. Nucleated cell counts per sample were estimated from amplification of reference gene primers within the assay. Sequence reads were collapsed and filtered to measure the absolute abundance of every unique TCRbeta CDR3 rearrangement. For each sample, productive Simpson clonality was calculated as the square root of Simpson's diversity index across productive rearrangements. TCRdb mirrors the immuneACCESS table, restricted to in-frame sequences. Some clones are absent from its copies; in checked studies, under half trace to an unresolved V gene, and the reason for the others is unknown. The V and J calls and clone size are taken from that table; D and trimming were inferred from the DNA. Present in this sample are nearly 70,000 clones, around 89% of which were seen just once. In total, the top ten clones hold around 6% of the sample.

The chain is made from TRBV5-1 and TRBJ2-7; matching of 5 bases hints at TRBD2 as the D gene. What was sequenced was peripheral blood. This TCR was recovered from a woman in her 70s with acute or convalescent COVID-19. The DNA sequence reads TGCGCCAGCAGACATGACCGACTACTTACCTACGAGCAGTACTTC. It translates to CASRHDRLLTYEQYF. Full variable domain (CDR3 extended with the reference TRBV5-1 and TRBJ2-7 proteins): KAGVTQTPRYLIKTRGQQVTLSCSPISGHRSVSWYQQTPGQGLQFLFEYFSETQRNKGNFPGRFSGRQFSNSRSEMNVSTLELGDSALYLCASRHDRLLTYEQYFGPGTRLTVT.